These T cell receptor beta chains were read from a single sample in a study of T cells in Graves' hyperthyroidism and ophthalmopathy. Each CDR3 protein gets one entry after TCRdb re-called the multiplex PCR reads with MiXCR. The sample shows hundreds of thousands of distinct CDR3 sequences, about 45% of them seen only once. Sequencing was carried out using peripheral blood or thyroid tissue (not recorded which). The receptors here all came from an adult man with Graves' disease, either hyperthyroidism or ophthalmopathy (not recorded which). The conserved cysteine and the conserved F or W are not part of the CDR3 here.

v_gene	j_gene	CDR3aa
TRBV7-9	TRBJ1-2	ASSLPSLGVDYGYT
TRBV7-3	TRBJ2-5	ASSLTGLAGQETQY
TRBV29-1	TRBJ1-1	SVVGGEDTEAF
TRBV7-9	TRBJ2-2	ASSFRDYPNTGELF
TRBV6-6	TRBJ2-2	ASSYTGQPNTGELF
TRBV7-7	TRBJ1-4	ASSPGQGGKLF
TRBV10-3	TRBJ1-2	AISEAGEGYGYT
TRBV7-8	TRBJ2-5	ASSTGTTSQETQY
TRBV7-2	TRBJ2-7	ASRPPTGAYEQY
TRBV5-6	TRBJ1-5	ASSFSPDQPQH
TRBV2	TRBJ1-2	ASSYSPLAYGYT
TRBV7-8	TRBJ1-1	ASSFQYRGTGGRGTEAF
TRBV7-9	TRBJ2-7	ASSLGLVVAEQY
TRBV12-3/TRBV12-4	TRBJ1-5	ASSSPDRESNQPQH
TRBV2	TRBJ1-1	ASNERGAGTEAF
TRBV7-8	TRBJ1-2	ASSRRGRESNYGYT
TRBV2	TRBJ2-3	ASSEEAAKAADTQY
TRBV15	TRBJ1-1	ATSSIRYTEAF
TRBV15	TRBJ1-2	ATSRGTAYGYT
TRBV6-5	TRBJ2-5	ASSYPGRRQETQY
TRBV19	TRBJ1-5	ASSLPNLGNQPQH
TRBV2	TRBJ2-5	ASSEEGETQY
TRBV5-1	TRBJ1-3	ASRLDRGKGNTIY
TRBV10-1	TRBJ1-2	ASSPRHEVQGALRYGYT
TRBV15	TRBJ1-1	ATSRVDLNTEAF
TRBV7-8	TRBJ2-7	ASSYSYTEYTAYEQY
TRBV11-2	TRBJ1-6	ASSLGLWSPLH
TRBV15	TRBJ2-5	ATERGQGGVRETQY
TRBV29-1	TRBJ1-1	SVEEGRGEAF
TRBV4-2	TRBJ2-5	ASSQASTGQGETQY
TRBV7-9	TRBJ1-1	ASSYPGTANTEAF
TRBV6-5	TRBJ1-6	ASRGQGHSPLH
TRBV2	TRBJ1-1	ASKVNTEAF
TRBV24-1	TRBJ1-2	ATSAARDRDDGYT
TRBV9	TRBJ2-7	ASSPGETHYEQY
TRBV12-5	TRBJ1-1	ASGLSGSTEAF
TRBV7-2	TRBJ2-7	ASSPYGTGAYEQY
TRBV20-1	TRBJ1-1	SARGVGVFSEAF
TRBV25-1	TRBJ1-6	ASSLRDRVGSPLH
TRBV10-3	TRBJ2-5	AISYGETTQY
TRBV2	TRBJ1-1	ASSEMVRTDT
TRBV29-1	TRBJ2-5	SSSGGQETQY
TRBV7-8	TRBJ2-7	ASSQSTPYEQY
TRBV2	TRBJ1-2	ASLRDRGPHYGYT
TRBV20-1	TRBJ1-6	SARDIHGAGVNSPLH
TRBV2	TRBJ2-2	ASSENGAGELF
TRBV6-5	TRBJ2-7	ANPDFYEQY
TRBV20-1	TRBJ1-6	SAREPDSPLH
TRBV7-9	TRBJ2-3	ASSSRDSTDTQY
TRBV5-1	TRBJ1-1	ASSPLTPNTEAF